This entry concerns a single T cell receptor (beta chain). It lacks a known antigen. Base qualities are not provided; no much larger clone lies one nucleotide away. The library was generated by the immunoSEQ multiplex PCR assay. For the multiplex PCR, a mixture combining 60 forward primers for TCR Vbeta segments and 13 reverse primers for TCR Jbeta segments was used. The CDR3 region of rearranged TCR beta genes was amplified from genomic DNA with a multiplex PCR assay. On the Illumina HiSeq System, the amplified TCR beta libraries were sequenced as 87-base-pair reads. The authors' pipeline ran thus. A later analysis tallied around 87 million unique TCR beta chains across the approximately 670 repertoires, and around 9.9 million of those chains were shared by two or more donors. Raw reads were error-corrected and collapsed into unique sequences by a nearest-neighbor algorithm in which closely related sequences were merged to remove PCR and sequencing errors. CDR3 sequences were aligned to IMGT reference sequences to assign V, D and J gene segments. Each retained sequence needed at least a six-nucleotide match to both a V gene segment and a J gene segment. Rearrangements were called productive when the CDR3 lacked stop codons and stayed in frame with V and J; all others were non-productive. Following IMGT convention, CDR3 was defined as the stretch from the second conserved V-encoded cysteine up to the conserved J-encoded phenylalanine. The earlier analysis of about 560 of the donors excluded any sequence lacking an unambiguous match to a single V gene segment. An earlier analysis of fewer than 750 of the donors called V segments functional above 56.7% productive rearrangements and segregating when the between-donor standard deviation exceeded 5%. A statistical classification framework was built to diagnose cytomegalovirus status from the catalog of TCR beta chain sequences. In a later analysis, V and J genes were assigned by comparing TCR nucleotide sequences against IMGT/GENE-DB human TR gene sequences. In a later analysis, CDR3 sequences and most-parsimonious VDJ recombination scenarios were assigned using the TCRdist pipeline. In a later analysis, each TCR beta chain was defined by its CDR3 amino acid sequence together with its V-gene family, and reads without a unique V-gene family were excluded. As a way to deal with suspected cross-contamination and a sequencing artifact, a later analysis dropped hundreds of nucleotide sequences that were highly shared and had low generation probability. For each public chain, a later analysis derived a clonal expansion index from normalized ranks of inferred template counts within each repertoire. Generation probabilities in a later analysis came from a VDJ recombination model fitted to out-of-frame rearrangements, and those results were checked against IGoR. A later analysis scored TCR-TCR, TCR-HLA and TCR-CMV co-occurrence with hypergeometric tests, applying a repertoire-size bias correction to TCR pairs. In a later analysis, false discovery rates were estimated by permuting HLA or CMV assignments 20 times. In a later analysis, co-occurring TCRs were grouped using DBSCAN, with TCRdist sequence similarity added in when clustering inside HLA-allele-positive subsets. Repertoires with fewer than 30,000 or more than 120,000 public chains, plus five repertoires with anomalous nucleotide sharing, were excluded from co-occurrence clustering. The clones in this table, taken by TCRdb from immuneACCESS, are in-frame only. Not every clone is retained; where verified, under half of the shortfall comes from an unresolved V gene, and the cause of the rest is unknown. V and J calls and clone size are copied from that table; D and trimming were computed from the DNA. The sample profile shows roughly 150,000 clones; 84% of them were found once. The top ten clonotypes cover approximately 2.7% of the sample.

Germline trimming: 7 bases from V, 2 bases from J; junction bases outside gene matches: 7. CDR1 SNHLY and CDR2 FYNNEI were looked up in the germline V gene. Its CDR3 holds 14 amino acids, cysteine through phenylalanine. The kept DNA is CDR3 alone, 42 bases in frame from the first base. The record originates from a study of cytomegalovirus exposure and HLA in healthy donors (dated by TCRdb to the late 2010s). As for the study more broadly: An earlier analysis of some 550 of the donors reported about 290 Gb of sequence data and 117 million unique TCR beta sequences from around 200 million T cells. A later genetic analysis used genome-wide SNP genotypes for about 60% of the 666 donors, treating that subset as a discovery cohort. Among 398 genotyped donors of the cohort, an average of approximately 240,000 unique TCR beta nucleotide sequences were sequenced per donor, roughly a sixth of them non-productive. The study combined high-throughput TCR immunosequencing, statistical association of individual TCRs with disease status, and machine learning to predict cytomegalovirus infection status. Every repertoire in the discovery cohort had been generated on one and the same sequencing platform. About 320 gigabases of sequencing data and tens of millions of unique TCR sequences were included in an early release covering under 650 HLA-typed donors. The study was designed to test whether signatures of past pathogen exposure could be identified by cataloging public T cell receptors. Because of strong linkage in the cohort, roughly five DR-DQ haplotypes were treated as single units for association and clustering. Among the roughly 370 genotyped donors, approximately 81% belonged to the genetic ancestry cluster associated with self-reported Caucasian donors. A later analysis re-examined previously published TCR beta repertoires from several hundred donors and added high-resolution HLA genotyping to investigate patterns of TCR occurrence. Class I and class II HLA loci were covered by the typing at four-digit resolution. Typing coverage varied by locus: roughly 620-630 donors for A, B, C, DRB1 and DQB1; roughly 520 for DQA1; about 570 for DPA1; approximately 470 for DPB1. Along with the roughly 700-subject first cohort, a separate validation cohort of around 120 different subjects was used. Using immunosequencing, the study profiled T cell repertoires from 640 or so subjects and related those repertoires to cytomegalovirus serostatus. An earlier analysis of several hundred of the donors applied high-throughput TCR beta sequencing to assess whether each TCR beta V gene segment acted as functional or pseudogenic. Alongside the repertoire data, information on donor age, sex, ethnicity and CMV serostatus was compiled. In the later analysis, no new phenotypic data were used to find candidate immune exposures; instead, reliance was placed on TCR beta sequences and their occurrence across donors. Broader findings and caveats from the paper: Assigning TCR associations to individual alleles was difficult when HLA alleles, especially DR and DQ, strongly co-occurred. A cluster of highly shared sequence variants was judged likely to be a technical artifact of the sequencing pipeline. A further reported finding was that TCR beta sequences accurately predicted the HLA-A and HLA-B alleles for most subjects in the first cohort. Because counts were too low, roughly 16 rarely observed V segments, including chromosome 9 orphons, were left out of the earlier analysis of some 640 of the donors. Three of the identified cytomegalovirus-associated TCR beta chains were confirmed in vitro to be specific for cytomegalovirus antigens. In a later genetic analysis, a missense DCLRE1C variant was associated with V-gene and J-gene trimming of TCR beta chains, and the association was replicated in an independent cohort. Specific HLA alleles were associated with roughly 17,000 TCR beta sequences at a false discovery rate of 0.05 in a later analysis. Presence/absence analyses assumed roughly uniform sequencing depth across donors, an assumption that may not hold. Across donors, most TCR sequences were observed very rarely, whereas some public TCRs were present in many individuals. The 87-base-pair reads could not distinguish some IMGT-functional V segments, including TRBV6-2 and TRBV6-3, so those segments were excluded. Linkage disequilibrium might explain the correlated functional status among segregating V segments, but an unknown experimental factor could not be excluded. A later analysis found that most CMV-associated TCR beta chains appeared HLA-restricted, with HLA associations seemingly driven largely by CMV exposure. A later analysis reported that several top co-occurrence clusters appeared linked to parvovirus B19, influenza, CMV and Epstein-Barr virus. The authors suggested that the approach could potentially be extended to other disease states and immunological phenotypes. In a later analysis, TCR association rates were found to vary across HLA loci, with the most associated TCRs seen for DRB1 alleles and the fewest for HLA-C alleles. This cohort had only TCR beta chains sequenced, and the lack of alpha or paired-chain data limited which features could be detected. A later genetic analysis reported fewer N-insertions in productive TCRs among donors in an Asian-associated ancestry cluster than the roughly 700-donor mean. In an earlier analysis of some 550 of the donors, most TCR beta V segments were observed in productive rearrangements about 87% or about 30% of the time, broadly matching IMGT annotations. The classifier was reported to diagnose cytomegalovirus status with high specificity and sensitivity in both the original and validation cohorts. In a later analysis, HLA-associated TCR beta chains were found to be more clonally expanded and to have lower generation probabilities than equally common non-associated chains. For the cohort, immune exposure information was limited to CMV serostatus. A total of 150 or so TCR beta chains were listed by the study as associated with cytomegalovirus. Because HLA typing was unavailable for some donors at each locus, only the typed subset was used in association tests.

The cohort consisted of hundreds of healthy bone marrow donors. Cohort members were all nominally healthy when sampled, although unrecorded immune exposures were likely present. The donor was CMV seronegative and belonged to the group of over 350 seronegative cohort members. Each donor provided a peripheral blood sample, and peripheral blood mononuclear cells were used for TCR beta sequencing. The Qiagen DNeasy Blood Extraction Kit was used to extract genomic DNA from the blood cell samples. Sequenced material: PBMCs. The TCR originated in a boy aged 2 to 10 in good health and CMV-seronegative. Recombination linked TRBV2 to TRBJ2-7; 8 middle bases align to TRBD1. The DNA reads as follows: TGTGCCAGCACTGTCGACAGGGGCGCCTACGAGCAGTACTTC. Its protein reads: CASTVDRGAYEQYF.